Following are 2 T cell receptor beta chains from one sample sequenced in a study of cytomegalovirus exposure and HLA in healthy donors (dated by TCRdb to about 2017). The library came from the immunoSEQ multiplex PCR assay. The multiplex PCR relied on a mix of 60 forward primers for TCR Vbeta segments and 13 reverse primers for TCR Jbeta segments. TCRdb retrieved this table from immuneACCESS and kept in-frame rearrangements only. Not all clones are present; in checked studies, unresolved V genes account for under half, and no reason is known for the remainder. This sample lists about 57,000 clones; 65% to 90% were detected once. 4.3% of the sample is held by the ten biggest clonotypes. Specimen: PBMCs. The origin of the receptors is a man aged 25 to 45 in good health and CMV-seronegative.

The count of this clone is one. An end of the junction does not agree with germline; a read error may underlie this. The chain joins TRBV7-9 to TRBJ2-3, with 7 bases aligning to TRBD2. Germline values: CDR1 SEHNR, CDR2 FQNEAQ (reference sequence). The CDR3 contains 14 residues. CDR3 nucleotides: TGTTCCAGCAGCTTAAGGACGGGGGGAGATACGCAGTATTTT. It translates to CSSSLRTGGDTQYF.

The V gene is TRBV30, the J gene TRBJ1-3; D gene unclear. V was shortened by 6 bases and J by 0 bases, with 9 bases between the two germline ends. The V gene's germline CDR1 is GTSNPN and CDR2 SVGIG (reference sequence). The CDR3 length is 13 residues. The CDR3 nucleotides are TGTGCCTGTACAGCTACCTCTGGAAACACCATATATTTT. Translated, it gives CACTATSGNTIYF.